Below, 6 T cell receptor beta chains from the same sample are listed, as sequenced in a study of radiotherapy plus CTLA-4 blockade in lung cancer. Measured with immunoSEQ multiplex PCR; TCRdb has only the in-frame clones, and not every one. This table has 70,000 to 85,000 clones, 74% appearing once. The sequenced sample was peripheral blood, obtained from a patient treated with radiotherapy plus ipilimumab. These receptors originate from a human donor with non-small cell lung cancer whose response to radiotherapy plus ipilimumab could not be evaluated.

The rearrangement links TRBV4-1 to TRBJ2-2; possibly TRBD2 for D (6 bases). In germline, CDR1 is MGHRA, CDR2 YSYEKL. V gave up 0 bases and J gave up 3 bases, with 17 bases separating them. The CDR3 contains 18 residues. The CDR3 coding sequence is TGCGCCAGCAGCCAAGATTCGAGCTGGGACTTCTACACCGGGGAGCTGTTTTTT. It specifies CASSQDSSWDFYTGELFF.

DNA of the CDR3: TGTGCCAGCAGTAGAGCTAGGAGCGGCGATGAGCAGTTCTTC. It codes for CASSRARSGDEQFF. The chain is built from TRBV2 and TRBJ2-1; D may be TRBD2 (5 bases). The CDR3 covers 14 residues. V was cut by 5 bases and J by 8 bases, with 16 bases left in between. In germline, CDR1 is SNHLY, CDR2 FYNNEI.

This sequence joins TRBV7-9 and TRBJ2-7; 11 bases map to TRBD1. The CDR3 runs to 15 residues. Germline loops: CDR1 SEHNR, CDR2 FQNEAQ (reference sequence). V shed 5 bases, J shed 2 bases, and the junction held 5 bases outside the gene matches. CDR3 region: CASSRGQGGTYEQYF. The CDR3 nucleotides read TGTGCCAGCAGCCGGGGACAGGGGGGAACCTACGAGCAGTACTTC.

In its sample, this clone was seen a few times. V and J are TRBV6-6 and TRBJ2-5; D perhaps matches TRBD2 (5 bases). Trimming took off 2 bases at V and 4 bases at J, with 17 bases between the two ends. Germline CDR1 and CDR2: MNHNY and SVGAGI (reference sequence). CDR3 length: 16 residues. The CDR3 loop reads CASSYGYSAKIETQYF. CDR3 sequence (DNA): TGTGCCAGCAGTTACGGCTATAGCGCAAAGATAGAGACCCAGTACTTC.

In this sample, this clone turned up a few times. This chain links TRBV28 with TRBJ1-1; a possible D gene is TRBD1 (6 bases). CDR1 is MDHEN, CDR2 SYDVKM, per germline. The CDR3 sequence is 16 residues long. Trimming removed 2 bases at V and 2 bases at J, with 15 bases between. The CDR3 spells CASSLGTFRLNTEAFF. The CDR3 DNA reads TGTGCCAGCAGTTTAGGGACATTTCGCTTAAACACTGAAGCTTTCTTT.

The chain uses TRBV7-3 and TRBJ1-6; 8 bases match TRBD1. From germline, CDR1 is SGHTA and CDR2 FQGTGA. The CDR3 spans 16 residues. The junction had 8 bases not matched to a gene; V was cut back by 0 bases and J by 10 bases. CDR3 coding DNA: TGTGCCAGCAGCTTAACCGACAGGGGTGAAGAGTCACCCCTCCACTTT. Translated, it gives CASSLTDRGEESPLHF.